These 30 T cell receptor beta chains came from one sample sequenced in a study of blood T cell repertoires in COVID-19. The method was immunoSEQ multiplex PCR; TCRdb's version includes in-frame clones alone and lacks a portion of them. This sample has under 250,000 clones, with around 82% found just once. The sample taken for sequencing was PBMCs or T cells enriched from blood (not recorded which). These receptors were taken from a woman between 50 and 59 years old who had been exposed to COVID-19.

The sample holds a few counts of this clone. The chain couples TRBV5-1 to TRBJ1-3, with D uncertain. The V gene's germline CDR1 is SGHRS and CDR2 YFSETQ. CDR3 length equals 13 residues. The germline V and J ends were trimmed by 5 bases and 2 bases, with 8 bases remaining between them. The CDR3 loop is CASRSGPGNTIYF. The CDR3 DNA sequence: TGCGCCAGCAGATCAGGCCCTGGAAACACCATATATTTT. The full variable domain, its missing parts supplied by reference TRBV5-1 and TRBJ1-3, is KAGVTQTPRYLIKTRGQQVTLSCSPISGHRSVSWYQQTPGQGLQFLFEYFSETQRNKGNFPGRFSGRQFSNSRSEMNVSTLELGDSALYLCASRSGPGNTIYFGEGSWLTVV.

The chain uses TRBV5-6 and TRBJ1-3; unclear D gene. This CDR3 has 18 residues. V dropped 5 bases and J dropped 0 bases, with 21 bases sitting between them. From germline, CDR1 is SGHDT and CDR2 YYEEEE. CDR3 amino acids: CASSSTFLSSRSGNTIYF. In DNA, the CDR3 is TGTGCCAGCAGTTCGACATTCCTCTCTTCTCGCTCTGGAAACACCATATATTTT.

The rearrangement joins TRBV4-2 to TRBJ1-3; D unresolved. Germline CDR1 and CDR2: LGHNA and YNFKEQ. The CDR3 contains 14 residues. Trimming cost V 0 bases and J 4 bases, with 7 bases left between them. The CDR3 protein is CASSQDGVGNTIYF. As DNA, the CDR3 is TGTGCCAGCAGCCAAGATGGAGTGGGAAACACCATATATTTT.

The chain joins TRBV5-4 to TRBJ2-7; the D gene is possibly TRBD2 (6 bases). Germline V gene sequence: CDR1 SGHNT, CDR2 YYREEE (reference sequence). The CDR3 is 13 residues long. Trimming stripped 0 bases from V and 5 bases from J, with 9 bases between. The CDR3 DNA follows: TGTGCCAGCAGCTTGGACGCGGGGAACGAGCAGTACTTC. Encoded protein: CASSLDAGNEQYF.

This rearrangement joins TRBV28 to TRBJ1-5; perhaps TRBD1 as D (6 bases). V lost 8 bases, J lost 0 bases, and 23 bases lay in between. The CDR3 is made up of 18 amino acids. CDR1 is MDHEN, CDR2 SYDVKM, per germline. CDR3 sequence: CASVGARERDYSNQPQHF. CDR3 coding DNA: TGTGCCAGCGTGGGGGCAAGGGAGAGGGACTATAGCAATCAGCCCCAGCATTTT.

The chain has TRBV5-1 and TRBJ2-5; 9 nucleotides agree with TRBD1. The germline V gene encodes CDR1 SGHRS and CDR2 YFSETQ. J was trimmed by 7 bases and V by 4 bases; bases with no gene match: 5. CDR3 length equals 13 residues. CDR3 in DNA: TGCGCCAGCAGCCGCGACAGGGGGGGGACCCAGTACTTC. Translated: CASSRDRGGTQYF.

The chain links TRBV19 to TRBJ2-2; 11 bases are a match to TRBD2. V was clipped by 3 bases and J by 1 base; unmatched bases: 7. Germline V CDR1 and CDR2: LNHDA, SQIVND (reference sequence). The CDR3 loop spans 18 amino acids. CDR3 DNA: TGTGCCAGTAGTATTCCCGGACTAGCGGGTGTGAACACCGGGGAGCTGTTTTTT. Amino acid sequence: CASSIPGLAGVNTGELFF. Full variable domain (remainder filled in from reference TRBV19 and TRBJ2-2): DGGITQSPKYLFRKEGQNVTLSCEQNLNHDAMYWYRQDPGQGLRLIYYSQIVNDFQKGDIAEGYSVSREKKESFPLTVTSAQKNPTAFYLCASSIPGLAGVNTGELFFGEGSRLTVL.

This clone was counted a single time. Distinct nucleotide sequences in the sample also encode this CDR3. The CDR3, as DNA: TGTGCCAGCAGCCACGGGGGGGACACTGAAGCTTTCTTT. The encoded protein is CASSHGGDTEAFF. This chain joins TRBV3-1 (or the pseudogene TRBV3-2) and TRBJ1-1; tentative D call: TRBD1 (5 bases). The V and J ends lost 3 bases and 3 bases respectively, with 8 bases between them. Germline V CDR1 and CDR2: LGHDT, YNNKEL (reference sequence). The CDR3 has 13 residues.

The chain carries TRBV4-2 and TRBJ1-1, with D unclear. This CDR3 spans 14 amino acids. The V end was cut by 1 base, the J end by 4 bases, with 10 bases between. Germline V gene sequence: CDR1 LGHNA, CDR2 YNFKEQ. The chain's CDR3 is CASSQALGSTEAFF. The CDR3 nucleotides are TGTGCCAGCAGCCAAGCATTAGGGAGCACTGAAGCTTTCTTT.

This clone was detected once. V and J are TRBV5-6 and TRBJ2-7; possibly TRBD1 for D (5 bases). Germline V gene sequence: CDR1 SGHDT, CDR2 YYEEEE. The CDR3 contains 13 residues. V was clipped by 3 bases and J by 2 bases, with 9 bases between them. CDR3 nucleotides: TGTGCCAGCAGCTCGACAGACCCCTACGAGCAGTACTTC. Protein product: CASSSTDPYEQYF. Full variable domain (missing parts from reference TRBV5-6 and TRBJ2-7): DAGVTQSPTHLIKTRGQQVTLRCSPKSGHDTVSWYQQALGQGPQFIFQYYEEEERQRGNFPDRFSGHQFPNYSSELNVNALLLGDSALYLCASSSTDPYEQYFGPGTRLTVT.

Points on this clone: Mismatch with germline at one junction end may stem from a read error. The CDR3: CASSQGTGGPHNF. In nucleotides, the CDR3 is TGCGCCAGCAGCCAAGGGACAGGGGGCCCCCACAACTTC. The chain uses TRBV4-1 and TRBJ2-7; TRBD1 matches at 11 bases. The CDR3 extends over 13 amino acids. Germline V gene sequence: CDR1 MGHRA, CDR2 YSYEKL.

This rearrangement joins TRBV18 to TRBJ2-3, with TRBD2 as a possible D gene (5 bases). Between the trimmed V and J ends, which lost 4 bases and 4 bases, there was a span of 12 bases. The CDR3 runs to 14 residues. In germline, CDR1 is KGHSH, CDR2 LQKENI. CDR3 in DNA: TGTGCCAGCTCACTTCCGGAGGTGGCAGATACGCAGTATTTT. This gives the protein CASSLPEVADTQYF.

The sample holds a few counts of this clone. The chain is built from TRBV6-2 or TRBV6-3 and TRBJ1-5, with a possible D match to TRBD1 (6 bases). The CDR3 runs 17 residues. From germline, CDR1 is MNHEY and CDR2 SVGEGT. V was shortened by 4 bases and J by 7 bases, with 23 bases between the two germline ends. CDR3 sequence (DNA): TGTGCCAGCAGTTTCGATGGGCAATACGGGGGGCGCCAGCCCCAGCATTTT. Amino acid sequence: CASSFDGQYGGRQPQHF.

This sequence joins TRBV5-6 and TRBJ1-2; a possible D gene is TRBD1 (5 bases). This CDR3 comprises 13 residues. Trimming took 0 bases from V and 10 from J, leaving 13 bases between them. Germline V CDR1 and CDR2: SGHDT, YYEEEE. DNA of the CDR3: TGTGCCAGCAGCTTGGCAGGGTTTCATGACTACACCTTC. This encodes CASSLAGFHDYTF.

This clone was seen a few times. The rearrangement links TRBV30 to TRBJ1-4; D is possibly TRBD1 (5 bases). The CDR3 runs 14 residues. Germline-derived CDR1 and CDR2 are GTSNPN and SVGIG (reference sequence). Trimming cost V 3 bases and J 5 bases, with 13 bases left between them. The CDR3 loop is CAWRMGGSNEKLFF. Written as DNA, the CDR3 is TGTGCCTGGAGGATGGGGGGGAGCAATGAAAAACTGTTTTTT.

The chain recombines TRBV5-8 with TRBJ1-5; no firm D call. In germline, CDR1 is SGHTS, CDR2 YDEGEE. The CDR3 has 15 residues. The V end was cut by 4 bases, the J end by 7 bases, with 18 bases between. The CDR3 DNA is TGTGCCAGCAGCCCCTCGTGGGCCCGAAGACAGCCCCAGCATTTT. Translated: CASSPSWARRQPQHF.

This chain uses TRBV7-7 with TRBJ1-3, with 7 bases aligning to TRBD1. The CDR3 is 15 residues long. The germline gives CDR1 SSHAT, CDR2 FNYEAQ (reference sequence). After removal of 1 base from V and 3 bases from J, the junction contained 3 bases not matched to a gene. CDR3 residues: CASSLGQGVGNTIYF. CDR3 nucleotides: TGTGCCAGCAGCTTAGGACAGGGTGTTGGAAACACCATATATTTT.

The rearrangement joins TRBV28 to TRBJ2-7; D unclear. Trimming pared 8 bases from V and 0 bases from J, leaving 14 bases between. CDR3 length: 14 residues. Germline CDR1 MDHEN, CDR2 SYDVKM. The CDR3 nucleotides are TGTGCCAGCGCTTTATCCCCTTCCTCCTACGAGCAGTACTTC. This codes for CASALSPSSYEQYF.

The chain employs TRBV19 and TRBJ1-1, with 9 bases fitting TRBD1. CDR3 length equals 17 residues. V lost 7 bases and J lost 0; bases outside the gene matches: 12. The V gene's germline CDR1 is LNHDA and CDR2 SQIVND (reference sequence). The CDR3 coding sequence is TGTGCCAGTAAGCGGGGGATCAACAGGGGGCTGAACACTGAAGCTTTCTTT. Translated, it gives CASKRGINRGLNTEAFF.

The chain combines TRBV10-2 with TRBJ1-1; TRBD1 is a possible D gene (5 bases). The CDR3 is 14 amino acids. Deletions cut 5 bases from V and 1 base from J, with 11 bases between. Germline V gene lookup returns CDR1 WSHSY and CDR2 SAAADI. CDR3: CASSYQGRNTEAFF. CDR3 DNA: TGCGCCAGCAGTTACCAGGGCCGGAACACTGAAGCTTTCTTT.

The chain links TRBV29-1 to TRBJ1-2, with 7 bases matching TRBD1. V dropped 5 bases and J dropped 5; count of bases not matched to a gene: 8. CDR1 and CDR2 (germline): SQVTM, ANQGSEA. The CDR3 consists of 13 residues. CDR3 bases: TGCAGCGTTCTGCGGGACAGCCTTTATGGCTACACCTTC. This encodes CSVLRDSLYGYTF.

The chain links TRBV12-3 or TRBV12-4 to TRBJ2-2; possibly TRBD2 for D (6 bases). The length of the CDR3 is 13 residues. V was pared by 2 bases and J by 10 bases, with 11 bases between. The CDR3 spells CASSLRGLQELFF. In DNA, the CDR3 is TGTGCCAGCAGTTTAAGGGGACTCCAGGAGCTGTTTTTT.

This chain joins TRBV18 and TRBJ1-4, with TRBD1 matching over 7 bases. V trimming: 3 bases; J trimming: 5 bases; junction bases outside the gene matches: 9. The CDR3 is 16 amino acids. Germline V gene lookup returns CDR1 KGHSH and CDR2 LQKENI. CDR3 region: CASSPNVGGPNEKLFF. As DNA, the CDR3 is TGTGCCAGCTCACCCAATGTAGGGGGCCCGAATGAAAAACTGTTTTTT.

The chain uses TRBV3-1 (or the pseudogene TRBV3-2) and TRBJ2-1; TRBD2 might be the D (6 bases). Germline-derived CDR1 and CDR2 are LGHDT and YNNKEL (reference sequence). Trimming cost V 0 bases and J 12 bases, with 12 bases left between them. The CDR3 is 13 residues long. CDR3 protein: CASSQDRRGTQFF. The CDR3 nucleotides read TGTGCCAGCAGCCAAGATCGACGGGGGACGCAGTTCTTC.

This sequence joins TRBV24-1 and TRBJ2-5, with a possible D match to TRBD1 (8 bases). Trimming removed 0 bases at V and 5 bases at J, with 12 bases between. Germline V gene data show CDR1 as KGHDR and CDR2 as SFDVKD. The CDR3 contains 15 residues. CDR3 DNA sequence: TGTGCCACCAGTGATTTGACAGGGGGAGGGGAGACCCAGTACTTC. It translates to CATSDLTGGGETQYF.

This clone occurred once. Additional DNA sequences in this sample encode the identical CDR3. The chain recombines TRBV6-5 with TRBJ1-4; 7 positions agree with TRBD1. Per the germline V gene, CDR1 is MNHEY and CDR2 is SVGAGI. The CDR3 covers 15 residues. With 0 bases clipped from V and 3 bases from J, the junction kept 1 base outside the gene matches. CDR3 loop: CASSYSGQANEKLFF. Here the CDR3 DNA reads TGTGCCAGCAGTTACTCCGGACAGGCTAATGAAAAACTGTTTTTT.

V gene TRBV5-6 combines with J gene TRBJ1-3, with 12 nucleotides matching TRBD1. Germline trimming cut 7 bases from V and 8 bases from J; bases unmatched to any gene: 4. The CDR3 totals 13 residues. Germline V gene lookup returns CDR1 SGHDT and CDR2 YYEEEE. This CDR3 reads CASGTGGWDTIYF. CDR3 bases: TGTGCCAGCGGGACAGGGGGCTGGGACACCATATATTTT.

CDR3 in amino acids: CASSARTSGITSTDTQYF. In DNA, the CDR3 is TGTGCCAGCAGCGCCCGGACTAGCGGAATTACTAGCACAGATACGCAGTATTTT. The rearrangement links TRBV9 to TRBJ2-3; TRBD2 matches at 10 bases. The V segment lost 3 bases and the J segment 0 bases; nucleotides outside the gene matches: 10. The CDR3 is made up of 18 amino acids. Per the germline V gene, CDR1 is SGDLS and CDR2 is YYNGEE. The whole variable domain, filled in from reference TRBV9 and TRBJ2-3, reads DSGVTQTPKHLITATGQRVTLRCSPRSGDLSVYWYQQSLDQGLQFLIQYYNGEERAKGNILERFSAQQFPDLHSELNLSSLELGDSALYFCASSARTSGITSTDTQYFGPGTRLTVL.

The chain has TRBV4-2 and TRBJ1-2; 7 positions match TRBD1. V shed 3 bases, J shed 4 bases, and the junction held 5 bases outside the gene matches. The CDR3 consists of 14 residues. From germline, CDR1 is LGHNA and CDR2 YNFKEQ. The CDR3 loop is CASSQEQGPYGYTF. The CDR3 nucleotides are TGTGCCAGCAGCCAGGAACAGGGGCCCTATGGCTACACCTTC.

This chain uses TRBV29-1 with TRBJ1-1; no firm D call. V lost 5 bases to trimming and J lost 0 bases, with 16 bases between them. Germline lookup yields CDR1 SQVTM and CDR2 ANQGSEA. This CDR3 is built from 15 residues. CDR3 DNA: TGCAGCGTTAGAGGCAGACTAAGTTTGAACACTGAAGCTTTCTTT. This encodes CSVRGRLSLNTEAFF.